The T cell receptor (beta chain) under discussion was sequenced for a study of T cell responses to AZD1222 COVID-19 vaccine. Study-level findings and limits: Repertoires were sampled only after the peak T cell response.

This table comes from immunoSEQ multiplex PCR, and its TCRdb copy is limited to in-frame clones, with some not included. The sample has approximately 90,000 clones, over 85% seen once. The CDR3 contains 16 residues. Germline CDR1 is KGHDR and CDR2 is SFDVKD. V dropped 4 bases and J dropped 5; count of bases not matched to a gene: 6. Comment on this clone: Its cognate antigen is unknown.

This clonotype was sampled from an adult in good health. The source material was peripheral blood, sampled on day 0 of AZD1222 vaccination. The chain carries TRBV24-1 and TRBJ2-2; the match to TRBD2 covers 10 bases. The CDR3 spells CATSEPSGRRTGELFF. The CDR3 nucleotides are TGTGCCACCAGTGAACCTAGCGGGAGACGGACCGGGGAGCTGTTTTTT.